The rows below give T cell receptor beta chains drawn from one sample of a study of spatial heterogeneity in lung cancer. TCRdb reanalysed the 5' RACE reads using MiXCR and keeps one entry per CDR3 protein. The repertoire consists of over 2,500 distinct CDR3 sequences, with 9.5% to 14% occurring once and the leading ten covering more than 10%. The sequencing used lung tumor tissue, collected at surgery. These receptors all stem from a male donor with early-stage non-small cell lung cancer. Each CDR3 is given with its conserved first and last residue. The D gene is left open where the match is weak. Rows give clone size only sometimes, using once, few, many, or a class for an expanded clone.

CDR3nt: TGTGCCAGCAGCCCGGGCCAAGAACGGGGCTACACCTTC; CDR3aa: CASSPGQERGYTF; v_gene: TRBV27; d_gene: NA; abundance: medium-sized; j_gene: TRBJ1-2
CDR3nt: TGTGCCAGCAGCTTAAATAGGGTTGGTGAGCAGTTCTTC; CDR3aa: CASSLNRVGEQFF; v_gene: TRBV7-9; d_gene: NA; abundance: medium-sized; j_gene: TRBJ2-1
CDR3nt: TGTGCCAGCAGCTTGTGGTCTTCCAGCACAGATACGCAGTATTTT; CDR3aa: CASSLWSSSTDTQYF; v_gene: TRBV7-2; d_gene: NA; abundance: medium-sized; j_gene: TRBJ2-3
CDR3nt: TGTGCCACCCTGCCTGGGGGGACAGGGAACTATGGCTACACCTTC; CDR3aa: CATLPGGTGNYGYTF; v_gene: TRBV24-1; d_gene: TRBD1; abundance: medium-sized; j_gene: TRBJ1-2
CDR3nt: TGTGCCAGCAGCCAAGATACGGAGACGGAGACCCAGTACTTC; CDR3aa: CASSQDTETETQYF; v_gene: TRBV3-1; d_gene: NA; abundance: NA; j_gene: TRBJ2-5
CDR3nt: TGCGCCAGCAGCTTTGCGGGGCCCGTTAACATTCAGTACTTC; CDR3aa: CASSFAGPVNIQYF; v_gene: TRBV5-1; d_gene: NA; abundance: medium-sized; j_gene: TRBJ2-4
CDR3nt: TGCAGTGCTAGAGATCGACTGAGCACAGATACGCAGTATTTT; CDR3aa: CSARDRLSTDTQYF; v_gene: TRBV20-1; d_gene: NA; abundance: few; j_gene: TRBJ2-3
CDR3nt: TGTGCCATCAGTGAGTCGACGGGAGACGGCACTGAAGCTTTCTTT; CDR3aa: CAISESTGDGTEAFF; v_gene: TRBV10-3; d_gene: NA; abundance: large; j_gene: TRBJ1-1
CDR3nt: TGTGCCAGCAGTACCGGAGGGACAGGGGGACAGCCCCAGCATTTT; CDR3aa: CASSTGGTGGQPQHF; v_gene: TRBV12-3/TRBV12-4; d_gene: TRBD1; abundance: many; j_gene: TRBJ1-5
CDR3nt: TGCGCCAGCAGCCCCTATGGGGGGACAGGTGCCTACGAGCAGTACTTC; CDR3aa: CASSPYGGTGAYEQYF; v_gene: TRBV5-1; d_gene: TRBD1; abundance: medium-sized; j_gene: TRBJ2-7
CDR3nt: TGTGCCAGCAGCCAAGGTCTCCTCCCGGGGGGACAAGAGACCCAGTACTTC; CDR3aa: CASSQGLLPGGQETQYF; v_gene: TRBV4-2; d_gene: TRBD2; abundance: medium-sized; j_gene: TRBJ2-5
CDR3nt: TGCAGTGCTAGTTGGGAAGGGCAGCCCCAGCATTTT; CDR3aa: CSASWEGQPQHF; v_gene: TRBV20-1; d_gene: NA; abundance: medium-sized; j_gene: TRBJ1-5
CDR3nt: TGTGCCAGCAGTAGACTACAGGGGATTCTCAATGAGCAGTTCTTC; CDR3aa: CASSRLQGILNEQFF; v_gene: TRBV27; d_gene: TRBD1; abundance: medium-sized; j_gene: TRBJ2-1
CDR3nt: TGTGCCAGCAGTGACTCTGGGACAGCTGATGGCTACACCTTC; CDR3aa: CASSDSGTADGYTF; v_gene: TRBV6-4; d_gene: TRBD1; abundance: medium-sized; j_gene: TRBJ1-2
CDR3nt: TGTGCCAGCTCACTGGACGACAGCATAGATCCGCAGTATTTT; CDR3aa: CASSLDDSIDPQYF; v_gene: TRBV18; d_gene: NA; abundance: medium-sized; j_gene: TRBJ2-3
CDR3nt: TGCAGTGCTAGACCCGGGACAGGGGCTTATGGACTGTTTTTT; CDR3aa: CSARPGTGAYGLFF; v_gene: TRBV20-1; d_gene: TRBD1; abundance: medium-sized; j_gene: TRBJ1-4
CDR3nt: TGTGCCAGCAGTTTACAGGGTACCGAATCCTACGAGCAGTACTTC; CDR3aa: CASSLQGTESYEQYF; v_gene: TRBV27; d_gene: NA; abundance: medium-sized; j_gene: TRBJ2-7
CDR3nt: TGTGCCAGCAGCCCAGGGGTGCGAACTGAAGCTTTCTTT; CDR3aa: CASSPGVRTEAFF; v_gene: TRBV13; d_gene: NA; abundance: medium-sized; j_gene: TRBJ1-1
CDR3nt: TGTGCCAGCTCACCGGAGACAGCCAATCAGCCCCAGCATTTT; CDR3aa: CASSPETANQPQHF; v_gene: TRBV18; d_gene: NA; abundance: large; j_gene: TRBJ1-5
CDR3nt: TGCAGTGCTAGAGACAGGACAGGGAGTCCCCTAAGTCCCTACGAGCAGTACTTC; CDR3aa: CSARDRTGSPLSPYEQYF; v_gene: TRBV20-1; d_gene: TRBD1; abundance: medium-sized; j_gene: TRBJ2-7